Below, one T cell receptor (beta chain) is given with its context. Its target is not known. The CDR3 has 15 residues. V was clipped by 5 bases and J by 4 bases, with 18 bases between them. Germline V CDR1 and CDR2: SEHNR, FQNEAQ (reference sequence). Sequenced by immunoSEQ multiplex PCR; TCRdb stores in-frame clones only, minus some. Among around 600,000 clones listed, 95% to 98% were seen once. This sample stems from a study of shared clonotypes between healthy human individuals. Study-level results: All-four-donor shared clonotypes had higher generation probabilities than non-shared clonotypes did.

Terminally differentiated effector memory CD45RA+ cells were left out of the naive CD8 fraction, which was CD45RO-negative and positively selected for CCR7. The sequencing input was naive CD8+ T cells sorted from blood. The receptor comes from a man younger than 45 in good health. The gene calls are TRBV7-9 and TRBJ2-7; D is perhaps TRBD2 (6 bases). The CDR3 spells CASSQSGSGSYEQYF. CDR3 DNA: TGTGCCAGCAGCCAAAGTGGAAGCGGGTCTTACGAGCAGTACTTC.